A single sample is the source of the 5 T cell receptor beta chains below, sequenced in a study of cytomegalovirus exposure and HLA in healthy donors. Primers: 60 Vbeta forward and 13 Jbeta reverse. Produced via immunoSEQ multiplex PCR; TCRdb's table is partial and in-frame only. The table records 45,000 to 65,000 clones, about 82% of them present only once. The sequenced sample consisted of PBMCs. The origin of the receptors is a man aged 25 to 40 in good health and CMV-seronegative.

The chain recombines TRBV13 with TRBJ2-1, with TRBD2 identical over 10 bases. There are 16 residues in the CDR3. V trimming: 6 bases; J trimming: 9 bases; junction bases outside the gene matches: 14. CDR1 and CDR2 (germline): PRHDT, FYEKMQ (reference sequence). CDR3 residues: CASSPGRASGRSEQFF. CDR3 sequence (DNA): TGTGCCAGCAGTCCCGGTCGGGCTAGCGGGAGAAGTGAGCAGTTCTTC.

The gene calls are TRBV14 and TRBJ2-1; 7 nucleotides match TRBD2. V dropped 10 bases and J dropped 5; count of bases not matched to a gene: 5. The CDR3 length is 12 residues. The V gene's germline CDR1 is SGHDN and CDR2 FVKESK. CDR3 nucleotide sequence: TGTGCCACCGGGACTAACGACAATGAGCAGTTCTTC. It codes for CATGTNDNEQFF. Using reference TRBV14 and TRBJ2-1 for the parts outside the CDR3, the full variable domain is EAGVTQFPSHSVIEKGQTVTLRCDPISGHDNLYWYRRVMGKEIKFLLHFVKESKQDESGMPNNRFLAERTGGTYSTLKVQPAELEDSGVYFCATGTNDNEQFFGPGTRLTVL.

V is TRBV29-1 and J is TRBJ2-7; a weak D match, TRBD2 (6 bases). Deletions cut 6 bases from V and 5 bases from J, with 23 bases between. The length of the CDR3 is 15 residues. Germline CDR1 is SQVTM and CDR2 is ANQGSEA. The CDR3 nucleotides are TGCAGCGTGCTTAGGGATCAGGGAGGAGGCGACGAGCAGTACTTC. This translates into CSVLRDQGGGDEQYF.

The chain carries TRBV19 and TRBJ2-6, with 10 nucleotides matching TRBD1. Germline lookup yields CDR1 LNHDA and CDR2 SQIVND (reference sequence). The V segment lost 7 bases and the J segment 0 bases; nucleotides outside the gene matches: 6. The CDR3 has 17 residues. This CDR3 is CASTGTGALSGANVLTF. The DNA of the CDR3 is TGTGCCAGTACCGGGACAGGGGCCCTCTCTGGGGCCAACGTCCTGACTTTC.

The V and J genes are TRBV30 and TRBJ1-5; D remains unclear. The CDR3 is made up of 16 amino acids. Germline CDR1 is GTSNPN and CDR2 is SVGIG (reference sequence). Trimming removed 1 base at V and 1 base at J, with 14 bases between. CDR3 in DNA: TGTGCCTGGAGTGCCTCAGGATCGGGGAGCAATCAGCCCCAGCATTTT. Protein sequence: CAWSASGSGSNQPQHF.